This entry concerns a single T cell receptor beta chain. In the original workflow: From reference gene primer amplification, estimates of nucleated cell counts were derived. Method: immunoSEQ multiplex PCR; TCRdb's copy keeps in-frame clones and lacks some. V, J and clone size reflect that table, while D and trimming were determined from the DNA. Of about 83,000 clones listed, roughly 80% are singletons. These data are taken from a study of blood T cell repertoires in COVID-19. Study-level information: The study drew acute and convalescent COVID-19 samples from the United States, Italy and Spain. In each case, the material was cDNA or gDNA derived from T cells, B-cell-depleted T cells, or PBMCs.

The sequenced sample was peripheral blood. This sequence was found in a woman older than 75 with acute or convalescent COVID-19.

CDR3: CASSMAGQGSSYEQYF. CDR3 sequence (DNA): TGTGCCAGTAGTATGGCGGGACAGGGGAGCTCCTACGAGCAGTACTTC. J is TRBJ2-7 and V is TRBV19; 10 bases fit TRBD1. The germline V gene has CDR1 LNHDA and CDR2 SQIVND (reference sequence). The CDR3 spans 16 residues. Germline trimming cut 3 bases from V and 0 bases from J; bases unmatched to any gene: 5.